This T cell receptor beta chain is drawn from a study of control samples from healthy donors and cancer patients. The data were produced by immunoSEQ multiplex PCR, yet TCRdb's version contains in-frame clones alone and is incomplete. The sample yields fewer than 200,000 clones, roughly 95% seen once. This sequence was found in a woman in her 30s in good health. Sequencing was done on a sample of blood.

CDR3 region: CASSTPEQGGSSGNTIYF. For the CDR3, the DNA is TGTGCCAGCAGCACACCGGAACAGGGTGGGAGCTCTGGAAACACCATATATTTT. The chain is built from TRBV21-1 and TRBJ1-3; TRBD1, the table's D call, was not compared with the DNA. TRBV21-1 is termed a pseudogene. The CDR3 has 18 amino acids.